This T cell receptor beta chain emerged from a study of OX40 agonist ivuxolimab in advanced cancers. Profiling relied on immunoSEQ multiplex PCR, and the TCRdb table lists in-frame clones only, not all of them. This table has some 45,000 clones, 80% to 90% appearing once. Germline V lookup: CDR1 WSHSY, CDR2 SAAADI. V was clipped by 3 bases and J by 8 bases, with 7 bases between them. The CDR3 totals 12 residues. Here the sequenced sample was CD4+ or CD8+ T cells sorted from blood, taken in a trial of the OX40 agonist ivuxolimab. This rearrangement joins TRBV10-2 to TRBJ1-4; D unclear. The clonotype was recovered from an adult with an advanced solid tumor such as melanoma, head and neck, liver or kidney cancer. CDR3: CASSDWSEKLFF. The CDR3 region has the DNA TGCGCCAGCAGTGACTGGAGCGAAAAACTGTTTTTT.